This T cell receptor beta chain was retrieved from a study of T cell responses to AZD1222 COVID-19 vaccine. Regarding the study as a whole: Only after the peak T cell response were repertoires sampled. Spike-specific TCR breadth and depth grew following two AZD1222 doses.

Remarks on this clone: No antigen is known for it.

Germline V gives CDR1 SGHAT, CDR2 FQNNGV. J lost 0 bases, V lost 0 bases, and 4 bases had no gene match. The CDR3 extends over 16 amino acids. The repertoire was sequenced with immunoSEQ multiplex PCR; TCRdb's copy has only in-frame clones and lacks some. This repertoire shows roughly 85,000 clones, 90% found once; its top ten account for 2.5% to 4%. The chain combines TRBV11-2 with TRBJ2-5; TRBD2 matches at 7 bases. This receptor was identified in an adult who received the AZD1222 COVID-19 vaccine. The sequences come from peripheral blood, collected 28 days after the second AZD1222 dose. The chain's CDR3 is CASSLDGGGYQETQYF. The CDR3 bases are TGTGCCAGCAGCTTAGATGGGGGGGGGTACCAAGAGACCCAGTACTTC.